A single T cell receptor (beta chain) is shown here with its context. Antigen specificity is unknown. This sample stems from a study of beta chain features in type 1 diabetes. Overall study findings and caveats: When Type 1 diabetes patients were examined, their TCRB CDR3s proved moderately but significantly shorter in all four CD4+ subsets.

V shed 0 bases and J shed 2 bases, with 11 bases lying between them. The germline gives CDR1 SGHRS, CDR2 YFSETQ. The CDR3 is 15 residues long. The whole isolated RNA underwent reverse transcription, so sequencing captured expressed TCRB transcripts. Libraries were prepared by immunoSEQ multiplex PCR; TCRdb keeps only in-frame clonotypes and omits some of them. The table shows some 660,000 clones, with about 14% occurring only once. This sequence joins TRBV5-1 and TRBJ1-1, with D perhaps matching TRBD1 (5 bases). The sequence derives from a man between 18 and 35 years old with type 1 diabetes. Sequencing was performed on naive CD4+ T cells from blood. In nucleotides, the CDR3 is TGCGCCAGCAGCTTGGGAGGGACGTCCAACACTGAAGCTTTCTTT. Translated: CASSLGGTSNTEAFF.